This entry concerns a single T cell receptor beta chain. Its antigen is not known. With V trimmed by 0 bases and J by 7 bases, 11 bases remained unmatched. Germline CDR1 ENHRY, CDR2 SYGVKD. This CDR3 is built from 17 residues. The Oncomine TCR Beta short-read assay generated sequence data from the DNA of cultured CD4+ T cells. Genomic DNA was taken out of cultured CD4+ T cells by extraction. TCRdb reprocessed the PCR reads with MiXCR, giving one entry per CDR3 protein. The data show 9,000 to 13,000 distinct CDR3 sequences, roughly 41% seen once. Stated treatment: approximately 11-day PBMC culture with coronavirus spike peptide pools or control peptides (ViraFEST assay). Culture of a few million PBMCs per well took place with about 9 IU/ml IL-2 and approximately 11 ug/ml peptide pools. This entry is derived from a study of vaccination and CD4 T cells after COVID-19.

The sequence was obtained from a human donor who had recovered from COVID-19. The chain couples TRBV10-3 to TRBJ2-3, with 9 bases identical to TRBD2. Sequencing used CD4+ T cells from blood, cultured in vitro, obtained after SARS-CoV-2 vaccination. The CDR3 sequence: CAISESVAGGPSNTQYF. The CDR3 nucleotides read TGTGCCATCAGTGAGTCTGTGGCGGGAGGGCCCTCAAATACGCAGTATTTT.